What follows describes a single TCR beta chain. In the source study's methods: Amplified reference gene primers provided the basis for estimating nucleated cell counts. Sequencing was performed with immunoSEQ multiplex PCR; in TCRdb, only in-frame clones are kept and a portion is missing. That table is the source of V, J and clone size, and D and trimming were worked out from the DNA. The data contain more than 100,000 clones, about 86% of them seen just once; the ten biggest clones take up around 17%. There are 16 residues in the CDR3. The V gene's germline CDR1 is KGHSH and CDR2 LQKENI. V lost 2 bases to trimming and J lost 0 bases, with 13 bases between them. The data belong to a study of blood T cell repertoires in COVID-19. Study context: The analysed material was cDNA or gDNA that came from T cells, B-cell-depleted T cells, or PBMCs.

The V call is TRBV18, the J call TRBJ1-2, with unresolved D. Sequenced input: peripheral blood. The source of this sequence is a woman in her forties or fifties with acute or convalescent COVID-19. CDR3 region: CASSPFQAEANYGYTF. The CDR3 DNA reads TGTGCCAGCTCACCATTCCAGGCCGAAGCTAACTATGGCTACACCTTC.